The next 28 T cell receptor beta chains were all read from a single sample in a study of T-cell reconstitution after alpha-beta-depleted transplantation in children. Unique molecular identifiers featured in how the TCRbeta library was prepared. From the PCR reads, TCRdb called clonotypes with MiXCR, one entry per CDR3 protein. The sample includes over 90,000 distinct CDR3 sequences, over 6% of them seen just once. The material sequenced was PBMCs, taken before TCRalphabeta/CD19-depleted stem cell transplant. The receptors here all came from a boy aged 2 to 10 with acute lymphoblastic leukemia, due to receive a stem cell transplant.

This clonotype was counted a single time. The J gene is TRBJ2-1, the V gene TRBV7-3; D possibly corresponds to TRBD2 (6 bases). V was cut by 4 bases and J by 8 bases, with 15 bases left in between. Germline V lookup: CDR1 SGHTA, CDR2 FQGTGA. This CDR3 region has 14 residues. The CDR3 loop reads CASSWDSMADEQFF. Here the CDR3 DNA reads TGTGCCAGCAGCTGGGACTCTATGGCGGATGAGCAGTTCTTC.

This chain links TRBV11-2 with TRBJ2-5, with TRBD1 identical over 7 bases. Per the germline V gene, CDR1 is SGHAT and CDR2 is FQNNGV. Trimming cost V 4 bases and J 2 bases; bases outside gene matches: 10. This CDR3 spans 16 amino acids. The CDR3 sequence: CASSSHTGVGQETQYF. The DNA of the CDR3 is TGTGCCAGCAGCTCACACACAGGGGTCGGTCAAGAGACCCAGTACTTC. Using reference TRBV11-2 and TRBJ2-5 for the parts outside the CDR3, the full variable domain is EAGVAQSPRYKIIEKRQSVAFWCNPISGHATLYWYQQILGQGPKLLIQFQNNGVVDDSQLPKDRFSAERLKGVDSTLKIQPAKLEDSAVYLCASSSHTGVGQETQYFGPGTRLLVL.

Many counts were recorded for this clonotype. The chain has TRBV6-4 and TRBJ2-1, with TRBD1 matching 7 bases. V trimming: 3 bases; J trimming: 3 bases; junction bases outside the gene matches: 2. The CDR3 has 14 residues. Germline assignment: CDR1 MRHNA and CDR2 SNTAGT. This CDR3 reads CASSEGQDYNEQFF. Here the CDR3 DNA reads TGTGCCAGCAGTGAAGGACAGGACTACAATGAGCAGTTCTTC.

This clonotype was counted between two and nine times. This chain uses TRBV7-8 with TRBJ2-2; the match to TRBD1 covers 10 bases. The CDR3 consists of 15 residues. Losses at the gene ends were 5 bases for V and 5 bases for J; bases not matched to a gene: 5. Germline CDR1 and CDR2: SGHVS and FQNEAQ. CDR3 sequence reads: CASSVDRGQTGELFF. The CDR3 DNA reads TGTGCCAGCAGCGTCGACAGGGGGCAAACCGGGGAGCTGTTTTTT.

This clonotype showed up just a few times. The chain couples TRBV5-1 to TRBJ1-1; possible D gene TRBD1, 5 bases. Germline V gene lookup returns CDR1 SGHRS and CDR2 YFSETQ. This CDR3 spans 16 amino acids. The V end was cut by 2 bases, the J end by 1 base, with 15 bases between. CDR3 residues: CASSFLMGTTNTEAFF. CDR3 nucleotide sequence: TGCGCCAGCAGCTTCTTGATGGGGACTACGAACACTGAAGCTTTCTTT.

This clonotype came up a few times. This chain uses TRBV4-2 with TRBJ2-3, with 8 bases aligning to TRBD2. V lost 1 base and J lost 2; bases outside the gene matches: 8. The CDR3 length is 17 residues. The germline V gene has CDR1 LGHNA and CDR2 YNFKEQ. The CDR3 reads CASSQAIGGGTTDTQYF. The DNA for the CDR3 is TGTGCCAGCAGCCAAGCCATCGGCGGGGGGACCACAGATACGCAGTATTTT.

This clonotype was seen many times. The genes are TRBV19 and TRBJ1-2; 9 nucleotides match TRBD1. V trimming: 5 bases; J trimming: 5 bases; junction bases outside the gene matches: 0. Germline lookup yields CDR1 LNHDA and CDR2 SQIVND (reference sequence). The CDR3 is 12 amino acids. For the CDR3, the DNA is TGTGCCAGTAGTGACAGGGGGTATGGCTACACCTTC. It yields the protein CASSDRGYGYTF.

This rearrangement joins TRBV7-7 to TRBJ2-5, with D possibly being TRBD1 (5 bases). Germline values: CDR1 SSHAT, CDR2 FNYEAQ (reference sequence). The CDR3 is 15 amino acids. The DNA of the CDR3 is TGTGCTATCAGCTTAGCACAGGTGGGCGAGGAGACCCAGTACTTC. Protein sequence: CAISLAQVGEETQYF. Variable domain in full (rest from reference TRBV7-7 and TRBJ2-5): GAGVSQSPRYKVTKRGQDVTLRCDPISSHATLYWYQQALGQGPEFLTYFNYEAQPDKSGLPSDRFSAERPEGSISTLTIQRTEQRDSAMYRCAISLAQVGEETQYFGPGTRLLVL.

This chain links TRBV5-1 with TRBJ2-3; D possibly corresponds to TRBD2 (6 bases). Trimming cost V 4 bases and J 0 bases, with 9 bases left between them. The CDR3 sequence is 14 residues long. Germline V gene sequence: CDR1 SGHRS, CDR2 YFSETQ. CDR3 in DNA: TGCGCCAGCAGCCCGAGCGGGAGCACAGATACGCAGTATTTT. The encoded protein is CASSPSGSTDTQYF.

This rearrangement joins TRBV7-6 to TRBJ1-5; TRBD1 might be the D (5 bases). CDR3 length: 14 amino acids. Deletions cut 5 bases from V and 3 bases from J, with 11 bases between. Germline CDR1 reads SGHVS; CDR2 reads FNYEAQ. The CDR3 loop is CASSAQGFNQPQHF. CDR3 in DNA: TGTGCCAGCAGCGCCCAGGGTTTCAATCAGCCCCAGCATTTT.

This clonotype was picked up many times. DNA of the CDR3: TGCGCCAGCAGCTTGGAAGGTACCGGGGAGCTGTTTTTT. It translates to CASSLEGTGELFF. The chain joins TRBV5-1 to TRBJ2-2; D unresolved. Per the germline V gene, CDR1 is SGHRS and CDR2 is YFSETQ. The V gene lost 0 bases and the J gene lost 5 bases, with 5 bases spanning the gap. This CDR3 region has 13 residues.

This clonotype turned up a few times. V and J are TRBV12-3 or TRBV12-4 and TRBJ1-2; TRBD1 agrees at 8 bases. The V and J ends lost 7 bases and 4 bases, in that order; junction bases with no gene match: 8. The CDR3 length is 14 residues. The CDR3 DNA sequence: TGTGCCAGCACTTTTGGACAGGGAAGCTATGGCTACACCTTC. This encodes CASTFGQGSYGYTF.

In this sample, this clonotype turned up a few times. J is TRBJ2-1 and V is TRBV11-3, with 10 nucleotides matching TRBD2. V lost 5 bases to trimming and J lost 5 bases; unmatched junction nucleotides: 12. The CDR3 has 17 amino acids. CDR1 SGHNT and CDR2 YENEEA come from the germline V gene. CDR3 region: CASSPGVPSGGNNEQFF. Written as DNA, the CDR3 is TGTGCCAGCAGCCCCGGAGTTCCTAGCGGGGGTAACAATGAGCAGTTCTTC. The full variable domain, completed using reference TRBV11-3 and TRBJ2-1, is EAGVVQSPRYKIIEKKQPVAFWCNPISGHNTLYWYLQNLGQGPELLIRYENEEAVDDSQLPKDRFSAERLKGVDSTLKIQPAELGDSAVYLCASSPGVPSGGNNEQFFGPGTRLTVL.

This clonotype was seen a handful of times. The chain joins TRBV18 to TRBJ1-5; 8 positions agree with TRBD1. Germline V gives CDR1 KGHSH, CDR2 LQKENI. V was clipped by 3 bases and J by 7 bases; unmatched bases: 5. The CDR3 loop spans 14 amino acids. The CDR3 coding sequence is TGTGCCAGCTCACCCGGACAGGGCGACCAGCCCCAGCATTTT. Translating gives CASSPGQGDQPQHF.

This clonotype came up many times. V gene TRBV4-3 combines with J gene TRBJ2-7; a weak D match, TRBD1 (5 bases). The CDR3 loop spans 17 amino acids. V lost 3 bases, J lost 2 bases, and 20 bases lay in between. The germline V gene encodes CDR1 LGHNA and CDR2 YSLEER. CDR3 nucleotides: TGCGCCAGCAGCCACACGCCCATAGGACAAATTGCCTACGAGCAGTACTTC. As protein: CASSHTPIGQIAYEQYF.

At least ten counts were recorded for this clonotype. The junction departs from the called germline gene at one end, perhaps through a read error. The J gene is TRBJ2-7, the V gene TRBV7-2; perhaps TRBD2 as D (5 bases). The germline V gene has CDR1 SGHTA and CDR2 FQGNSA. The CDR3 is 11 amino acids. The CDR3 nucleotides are TGTGCCAGCAGCTTAGTAGGCCAGGAGGACTTC. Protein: CASSLVGQEDF.

CDR3 nucleotide sequence: TGCGCCAGCAGCAGACTAGCGCTCCAAGAGACCCAGTACTTC. Translating gives CASSRLALQETQYF. The chain combines TRBV5-1 with TRBJ2-5, with 8 bases identical to TRBD2. V shed 4 bases and J 1 base; nucleotides not matched to a gene: 3. CDR3 size: 14 residues. Germline V gene data show CDR1 as SGHRS and CDR2 as YFSETQ.

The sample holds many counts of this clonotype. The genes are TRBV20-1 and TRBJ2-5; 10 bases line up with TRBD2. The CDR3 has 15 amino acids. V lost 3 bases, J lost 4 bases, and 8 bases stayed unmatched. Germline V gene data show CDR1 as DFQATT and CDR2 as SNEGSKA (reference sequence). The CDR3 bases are TGCAGTGCTAGTGGGAGCGGGGGGGCTGGAGAGACCCAGTACTTC. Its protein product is CSASGSGGAGETQYF.

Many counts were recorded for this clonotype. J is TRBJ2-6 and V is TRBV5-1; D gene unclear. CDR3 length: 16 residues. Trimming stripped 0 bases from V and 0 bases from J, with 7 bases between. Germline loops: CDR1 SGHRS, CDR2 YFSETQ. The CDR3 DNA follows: TGCGCCAGCAGCTTGGTTCCCAGCTCTGGGGCCAACGTCCTGACTTTC. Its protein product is CASSLVPSSGANVLTF.

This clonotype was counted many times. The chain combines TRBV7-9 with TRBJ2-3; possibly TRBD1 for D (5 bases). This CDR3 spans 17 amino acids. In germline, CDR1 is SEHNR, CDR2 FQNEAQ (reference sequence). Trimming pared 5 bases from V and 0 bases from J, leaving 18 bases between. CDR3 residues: CASSPGLLGLSTDTQYF. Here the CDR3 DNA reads TGTGCCAGCAGCCCCGGGTTATTGGGGCTTAGCACAGATACGCAGTATTTT.

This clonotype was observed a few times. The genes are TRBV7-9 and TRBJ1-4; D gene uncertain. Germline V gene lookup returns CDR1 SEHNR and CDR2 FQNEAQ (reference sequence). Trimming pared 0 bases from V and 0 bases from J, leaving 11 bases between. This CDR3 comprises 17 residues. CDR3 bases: TGTGCCAGCAGCTTAGCGAGGGCAGCCACAACTAATGAAAAACTGTTTTTT. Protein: CASSLARAATTNEKLFF.

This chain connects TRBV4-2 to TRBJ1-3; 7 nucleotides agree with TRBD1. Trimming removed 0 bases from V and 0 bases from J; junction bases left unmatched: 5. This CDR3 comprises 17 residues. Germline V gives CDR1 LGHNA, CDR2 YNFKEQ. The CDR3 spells CASSQEGGRVSGNTIYF. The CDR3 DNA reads TGTGCCAGCAGCCAAGAAGGGGGCAGGGTCTCTGGAAACACCATATATTTT.

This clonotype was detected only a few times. CDR3 bases: TGTGCCAGCAGCACCTTAGCGGGCGTGGGTCCTGATACGCAGTATTTT. Translated: CASSTLAGVGPDTQYF. The chain is built from TRBV7-6 and TRBJ2-3; TRBD2 matches at 7 bases. Germline trimming cut 5 bases from V and 6 bases from J; bases unmatched to any gene: 14. This CDR3 is built from 16 residues. CDR1 SGHVS and CDR2 FNYEAQ come from the germline V gene.

The CDR3 bases are TGTGCCAGCAAAGGGGACAGAATAAACGAGCAGTACTTC. Translating gives CASKGDRINEQYF. The gene calls are TRBV2 and TRBJ2-7, with TRBD1 identical over 7 bases. Germline values: CDR1 SNHLY, CDR2 FYNNEI. V shed 7 bases and J 5 bases; nucleotides not matched to a gene: 8. The length of the CDR3 is 13 residues.

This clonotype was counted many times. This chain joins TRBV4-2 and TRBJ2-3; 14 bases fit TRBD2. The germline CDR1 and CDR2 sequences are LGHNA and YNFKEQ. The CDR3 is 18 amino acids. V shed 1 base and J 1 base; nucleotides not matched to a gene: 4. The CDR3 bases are TGTGCCAGCAGCCAAGGACTAGCGGGGGGGCCTGGCACAGATACGCAGTATTTT. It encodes CASSQGLAGGPGTDTQYF.

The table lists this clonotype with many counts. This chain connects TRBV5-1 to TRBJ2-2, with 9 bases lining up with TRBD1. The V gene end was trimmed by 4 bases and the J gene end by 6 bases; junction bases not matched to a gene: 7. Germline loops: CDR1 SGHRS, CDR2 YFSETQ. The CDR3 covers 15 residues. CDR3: CASSLGDRESGELFF. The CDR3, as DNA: TGCGCCAGCAGCCTGGGGGACAGGGAGTCCGGGGAGCTGTTTTTT. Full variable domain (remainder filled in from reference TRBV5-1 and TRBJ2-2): KAGVTQTPRYLIKTRGQQVTLSCSPISGHRSVSWYQQTPGQGLQFLFEYFSETQRNKGNFPGRFSGRQFSNSRSEMNVSTLELGDSALYLCASSLGDRESGELFFGEGSRLTVL.

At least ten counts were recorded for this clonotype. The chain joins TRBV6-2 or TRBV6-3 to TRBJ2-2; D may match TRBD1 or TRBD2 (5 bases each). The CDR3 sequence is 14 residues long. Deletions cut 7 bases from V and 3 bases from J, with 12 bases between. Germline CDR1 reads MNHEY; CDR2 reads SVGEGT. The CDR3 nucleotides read TGTGCCAGCACCCCGGGACGAGACACCGGGGAGCTGTTTTTT. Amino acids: CASTPGRDTGELFF.

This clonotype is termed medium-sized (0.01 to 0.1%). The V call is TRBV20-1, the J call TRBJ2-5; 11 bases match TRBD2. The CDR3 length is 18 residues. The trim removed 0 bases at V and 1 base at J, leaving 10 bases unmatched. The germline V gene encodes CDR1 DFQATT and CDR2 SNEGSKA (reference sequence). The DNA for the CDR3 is TGCAGTGCTAGAGATGGGGTACTAGCGGGGGTCCTCCAAGAGACCCAGTACTTC. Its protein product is CSARDGVLAGVLQETQYF.